The source of this T cell receptor (beta chain) is a study of regulatory T cells in long-lasting Graves disease. Stated time point: persistent/refractory GD, antithyroid drugs over 5 years with positive TRAb. Making the TCR library involved RNA that had been extracted from PBMCs. American Thyroid Association guidelines defined Graves' disease diagnosis. In its sample, this clonotype was seen a few times. In building TCR beta libraries, iRepertoire HTBI primers were used together with Arm-PCR of CDR3 regions. TCRdb reprocessed the multiplex PCR reads via MiXCR and lists one record per CDR3 protein. The table includes roughly 500,000 distinct CDR3 sequences, 20% to 25% detected once. Trimming cost V 2 bases and J 4 bases, with 9 bases left between them. Germline loops: CDR1 MNHEY, CDR2 SVGAGI. This CDR3 region has 13 residues.

Sample: peripheral blood mononuclear cells (PBMCs), taken when the disease was refractory, from a patient treated with antithyroid drugs. The origin of this receptor is a female donor with Graves disease. The V and J genes are TRBV6-5 and TRBJ2-7; D ambiguous. The CDR3 nucleotides are TGTGCCAGCAGTTACACGGTAGAGTACGAGCAGTACTTC. Its protein product is CASSYTVEYEQYF.